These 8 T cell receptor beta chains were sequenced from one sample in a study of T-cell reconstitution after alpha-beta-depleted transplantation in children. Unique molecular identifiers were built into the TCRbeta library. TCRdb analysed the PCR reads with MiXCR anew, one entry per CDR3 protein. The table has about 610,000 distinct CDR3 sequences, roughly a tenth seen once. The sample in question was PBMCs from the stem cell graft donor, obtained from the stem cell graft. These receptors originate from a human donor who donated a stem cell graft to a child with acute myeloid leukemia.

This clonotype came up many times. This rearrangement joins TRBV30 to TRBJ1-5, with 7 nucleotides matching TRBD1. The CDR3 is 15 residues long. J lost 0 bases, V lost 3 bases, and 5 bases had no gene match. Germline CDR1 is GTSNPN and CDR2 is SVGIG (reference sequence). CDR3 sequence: CAWSEGQYSNQPQHF. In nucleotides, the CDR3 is TGTGCCTGGAGCGAGGGACAGTATAGCAATCAGCCCCAGCATTTT.

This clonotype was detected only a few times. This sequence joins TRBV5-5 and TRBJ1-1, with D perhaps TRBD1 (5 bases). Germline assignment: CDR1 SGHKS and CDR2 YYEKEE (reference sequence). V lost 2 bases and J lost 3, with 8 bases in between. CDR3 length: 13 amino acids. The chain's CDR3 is CASSFDRDTEAFF. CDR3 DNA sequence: TGTGCCAGCAGCTTCGACAGAGACACTGAAGCTTTCTTT.

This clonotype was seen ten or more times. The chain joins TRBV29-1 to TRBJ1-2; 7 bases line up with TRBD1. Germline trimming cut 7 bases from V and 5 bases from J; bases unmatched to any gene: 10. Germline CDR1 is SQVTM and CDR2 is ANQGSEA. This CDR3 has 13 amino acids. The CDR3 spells CSAWGQYQYGYTF. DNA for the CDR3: TGCAGCGCATGGGGACAGTATCAATATGGCTACACCTTC. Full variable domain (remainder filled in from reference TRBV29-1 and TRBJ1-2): SAVISQKPSRDICQRGTSLTIQCQVDSQVTMMFWYRQQPGQSLTLIATANQGSEATYESGFVIDKFPISRPNLTFSTLTVSNMSPEDSSIYLCSAWGQYQYGYTFGSGTRLTVV.

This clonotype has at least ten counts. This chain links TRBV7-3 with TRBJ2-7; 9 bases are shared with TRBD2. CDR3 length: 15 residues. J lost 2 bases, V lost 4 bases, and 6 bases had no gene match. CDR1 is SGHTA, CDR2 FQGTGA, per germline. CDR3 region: CASSSSAGGPYEQYF. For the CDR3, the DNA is TGTGCCAGCAGCTCCTCAGCGGGAGGTCCCTACGAGCAGTACTTC. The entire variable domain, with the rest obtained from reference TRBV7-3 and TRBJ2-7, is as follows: GAGVSQTPSNKVTEKGKYVELRCDPISGHTALYWYRQSLGQGPEFLIYFQGTGAADDSGLPNDRFFAVRPEGSVSTLKIQRTERGDSAVYLCASSSSAGGPYEQYFGPGTRLTVT.

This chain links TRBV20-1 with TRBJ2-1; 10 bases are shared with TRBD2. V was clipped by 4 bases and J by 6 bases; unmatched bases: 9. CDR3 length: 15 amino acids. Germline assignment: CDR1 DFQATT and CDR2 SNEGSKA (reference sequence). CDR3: CSATRLAGVGNEQFF. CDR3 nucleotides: TGCAGTGCTACCCGCCTAGCGGGAGTTGGCAATGAGCAGTTCTTC.

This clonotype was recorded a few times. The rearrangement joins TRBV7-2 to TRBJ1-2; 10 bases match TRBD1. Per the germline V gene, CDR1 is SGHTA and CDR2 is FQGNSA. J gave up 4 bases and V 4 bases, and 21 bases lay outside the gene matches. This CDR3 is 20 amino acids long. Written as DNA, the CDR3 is TGTGCCAGCAGCTCCCATAGGGTCGGGGACAGGGGAACTCCCGGCTATGGCTACACCTTC. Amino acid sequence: CASSSHRVGDRGTPGYGYTF.

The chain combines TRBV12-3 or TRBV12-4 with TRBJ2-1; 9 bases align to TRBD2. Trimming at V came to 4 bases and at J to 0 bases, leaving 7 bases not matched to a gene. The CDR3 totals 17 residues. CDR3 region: CASSWRLAANSYNEQFF. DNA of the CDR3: TGTGCCAGCAGTTGGAGACTAGCGGCCAACTCCTACAATGAGCAGTTCTTC.

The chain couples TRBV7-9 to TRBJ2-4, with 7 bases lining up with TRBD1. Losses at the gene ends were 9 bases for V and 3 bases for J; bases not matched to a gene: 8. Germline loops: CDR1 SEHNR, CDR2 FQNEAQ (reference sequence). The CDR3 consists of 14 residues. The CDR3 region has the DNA TGTGCCAGTGCCCCGGACAGGAGCAAAAACATTCAGTACTTC. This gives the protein CASAPDRSKNIQYF.